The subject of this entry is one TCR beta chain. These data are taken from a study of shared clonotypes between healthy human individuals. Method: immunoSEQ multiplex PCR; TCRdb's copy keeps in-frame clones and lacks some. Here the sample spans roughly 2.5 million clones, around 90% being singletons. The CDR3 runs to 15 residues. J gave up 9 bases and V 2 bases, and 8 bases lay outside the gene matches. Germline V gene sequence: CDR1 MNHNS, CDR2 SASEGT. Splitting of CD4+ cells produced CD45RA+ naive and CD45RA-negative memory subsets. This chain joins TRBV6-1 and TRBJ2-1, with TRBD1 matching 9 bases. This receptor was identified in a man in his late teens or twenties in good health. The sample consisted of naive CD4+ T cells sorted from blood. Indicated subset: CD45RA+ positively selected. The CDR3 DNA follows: TGTGCCAGCAGTGAACAACAGGGGGCGAAGGGTGAGCAGTTCTTC. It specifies CASSEQQGAKGEQFF.